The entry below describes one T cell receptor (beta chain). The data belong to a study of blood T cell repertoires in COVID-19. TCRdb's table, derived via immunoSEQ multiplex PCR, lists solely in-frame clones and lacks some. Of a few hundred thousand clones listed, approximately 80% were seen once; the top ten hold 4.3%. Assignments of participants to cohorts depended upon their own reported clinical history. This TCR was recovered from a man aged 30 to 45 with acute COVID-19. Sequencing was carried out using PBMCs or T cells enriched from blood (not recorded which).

The CDR3 spells CASSFEGLYGYTF. In DNA form, the CDR3 reads TGTGCCAGCAGTTTCGAGGGACTGTATGGCTACACCTTC. The rearrangement joins TRBV6-6 to TRBJ1-2, with D possibly TRBD1 on 5 matching bases. V lost 4 bases to trimming and J lost 5 bases, with 11 bases between them. Germline assignment: CDR1 MNHNY and CDR2 SVGAGI (reference sequence). This CDR3 is built from 13 residues.